This TCR beta chain was captured by sequencing in a study of control samples from healthy donors and cancer patients. TCRdb keeps only in-frame clones here, not all; method: immunoSEQ multiplex PCR. This table holds under 65,000 clones, more than 85% found once. Trimming cost V 6 bases and J 2 bases, with 11 bases left between them. The CDR3 has 14 residues. Germline CDR1 MNHEY, CDR2 SMNVEV (reference sequence). This receptor was identified in a man under 40 with colorectal cancer. V usage is TRBV27 and J usage is TRBJ1-5; D is undetermined. The sequenced material came from PBMCs. In DNA form, the CDR3 reads TGTGCCAGCAGCCTGACAAATGGCAATCAGCCCCAGCATTTT. It codes for CASSLTNGNQPQHF.